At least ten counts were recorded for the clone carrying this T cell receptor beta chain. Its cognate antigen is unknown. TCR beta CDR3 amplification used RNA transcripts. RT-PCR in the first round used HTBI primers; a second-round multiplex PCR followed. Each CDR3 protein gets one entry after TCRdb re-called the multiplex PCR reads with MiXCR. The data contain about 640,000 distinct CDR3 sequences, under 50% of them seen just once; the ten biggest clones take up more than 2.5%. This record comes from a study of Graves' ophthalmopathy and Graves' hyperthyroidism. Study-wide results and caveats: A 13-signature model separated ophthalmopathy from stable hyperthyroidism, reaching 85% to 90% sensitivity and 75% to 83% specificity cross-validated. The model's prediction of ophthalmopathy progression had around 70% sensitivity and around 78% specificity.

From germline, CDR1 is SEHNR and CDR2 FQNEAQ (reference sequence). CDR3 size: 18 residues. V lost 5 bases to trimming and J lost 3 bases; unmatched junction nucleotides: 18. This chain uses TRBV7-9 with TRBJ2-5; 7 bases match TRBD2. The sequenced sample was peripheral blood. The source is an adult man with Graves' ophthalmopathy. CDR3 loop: CASSPRMLERDGEETQYF. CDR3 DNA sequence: TGTGCCAGCAGCCCGCGAATGCTCGAGCGGGACGGTGAAGAGACCCAGTACTTC.